This record looks at one TCR beta chain sequence and its context. There is no known antigen for this receptor. No much larger clone is present one base from it, and per-base qualities are unavailable. V is reduced by 3 bases and J by 0 bases, leaving a spacing of 5 bases between them. Spanning cysteine to phenylalanine, the CDR3 consists of 14 amino acids. This entry keeps only the CDR3 DNA: 42 bases, framed from base 1. The germline V gene yields MDHEN for CDR1 and SYDVKM for CDR2. CD8 naive samples were obtained by positive selection for CCR7 among CD45RO-negative cells, yielding a CD45RA+CCR7+ population from which TemRA cells were excluded. The donors were healthy, HIV-negative adults with no recently reported acute infections or vaccinations. Every donor was a Caucasian adult living in Nashville, Tennessee, USA. Blood was collected by leukapheresis, and PBMCs were isolated by Ficoll-Histopaque density gradient centrifugation and then cryopreserved in liquid nitrogen vapor phase. Analytical flow cytometry was used to check the purity and quantity of every magnetically sorted T cell population. Genomic DNA was isolated from each sorted fraction and quantified by UV absorbance on a Nanodrop 2000c.

The data were taken from a study of shared clonotypes between healthy human individuals (dated by TCRdb to the early 2020s). Context from the whole study: The cohort included a few men and a couple of women between 18 and 49 years of age. Blood TCR repertoires of four to six healthy adults were deeply sequenced to estimate repertoire size and the extent of clonotype sharing between individuals. To increase sequencing depth and limit assay-specific biases, different laboratories used diverse techniques to prepare libraries and sequence TCR repertoires. For each donor, CD4 naive and CD4 memory were each given three plates, CD8 naive was given two plates, and CD8 memory was given one plate. Each donor's leukapheresis produced roughly between about 0.85 and 10 billion PBMCs. Beyond this particular receptor, the publication reports: The small number of donors limited the genetic and exposure-history diversity represented. Compared with non-shared clonotypes, the clonotypes found in all four sorted-subset donors had higher generation probabilities. Sampling was restricted to blood, and TCR repertoires in tissues likely differ from the TCR repertoires found in blood. Rarefaction of sorted-subset datasets indicated incomplete sequencing despite the large sequencing depth. When a few donors were compared, the shared fraction of clonotypes was about 5.5% for naive CD4, 3% to 4% for naive CD8, 2.3% for memory CD4, and approximately 0.4% for memory CD8. Pairwise subsampling led to the expectation that sequencing depth would affect the degree of clonotype sharing among donors. Larger estimated clonotype richness was generally found for naive subsets than for memory subsets.

TCR CDR3 regions were amplified from genomic DNA by multiplex PCR using the deep immunoSEQ assay. For each cell subset, the extracted genomic DNA was distributed evenly across all wells of several immunoSEQ 96-well plates, and each plate served as one replicate. Each replicate PCR for sorted subsets received roughly 0.2 ug genomic DNA, equal to about 30,000 T cell genomes. Purified libraries were measured with a Qubit 3.0 fluorometer, size-checked on a Bioanalyzer 2100, and measured again with the KAPA Library Quantification kit. A separate single-read 150-cycle Illumina NextSeq 550 flow cell was used to sequence each immunoSEQ 96-well plate. The authors' pipeline ran thus. Because only junctional sequences without quality scores were contained in the immunoSEQ output, filtering matching that applied to full-length reads could not be performed. Sequences were annotated with PyIR, a Python wrapper for IgBLAST v1.9, using IMGT germline references to assign V/J genes and CDR3. Reads were removed for weak V/J assignments (E-value above 1e-6), missing CDR3, stop codons, out-of-frame junctions, or ambiguous translated residues. V3J clonotypes were defined as sequences sharing an identical inferred V gene, J gene, and CDR3 amino acid sequence. The percentage overlap between two repertoires was calculated by dividing the number of shared unique clonotypes by the size of the smaller repertoire. Richness of each repertoire was evaluated using RTK rarefaction, the Chao1 estimator, and Recon v2.1 estimates of unobserved clonotypes. Generation probabilities were computed with OLGA for all TCRbeta clonotypes obtained by the gDNA method from a handful of donors. The table comes from immuneACCESS by way of TCRdb, which keeps in-frame sequences with V and J called. Part of the clones is missing from these tables; in studies checked, under half for an unresolved V gene and the rest for unknown reasons. V, J and clone size were drawn from that table, and D and trimming were deduced from the DNA. Across this sample there are over 800,000 clones, with 80% to 95% seen only once. The ten largest clones take up approximately 25% of the sample.

Sequences were obtained from naive CD8+ T cells sorted from blood. Per the publication, the cell subset or site label means: CD45RA+CCR7+. The TCR comes from a man aged 30 to 39 in good health. The receptor chain draws on TRBV28 and TRBJ1-4; there is no confident call for the D gene. Read as DNA, the sequence is TGTGCCAGCAGTTTTTACGCAACTAATGAAAAACTGTTTTTT. The encoded protein is CASSFYATNEKLFF.